This passage covers 25 T cell receptor beta chains from one sample sequenced in a study of CD8 T cells in Susac syndrome. RNA was extracted with the RNeasy kit, and a quantity of about 0.45 to 1 ug was reverse transcribed using random hexamers. A single record per CDR3 protein comes from TCRdb applying MiXCR to the immunoSEQ multiplex PCR reads. The sample lists about 130,000 distinct CDR3 sequences, about 95% occurring once. The specimen was CD4+ T cells from PBMCs. The source is a human donor in good health.

The rearrangement joins TRBV9 to TRBJ1-5, with TRBD1 as a possible D gene (6 bases). Trimming removed 3 bases at V and 6 bases at J, with 10 bases between. In germline, CDR1 is SGDLS, CDR2 YYNGEE. The CDR3 is made up of 13 amino acids. The CDR3 DNA reads as TGTGCCAGCAGCGATGGACAGCTTCAGCCCCAGCATTTT. Protein sequence: CASSDGQLQPQHF.

The V gene is TRBV3-1, the J gene TRBJ2-3, with 11 bases that match TRBD2. CDR3 length equals 18 residues. Germline V gene lookup returns CDR1 LGHDT and CDR2 YNNKEL (reference sequence). J gave up 2 bases and V 3 bases, and 10 bases lay outside the gene matches. In nucleotides, the CDR3 is TGTGCCAGCAGCCAGGGCGGGACTAGCGGAGGCTTCACAGATACGCAGTATTTT. It codes for CASSQGGTSGGFTDTQYF.

As to this clonotype: A junction end diverges from the germline sequence, so it may reflect a read error. The rearrangement uses TRBV2 and TRBJ2-1, with a tentative D call TRBD1 (6 bases). Germline V gives CDR1 SNHLY, CDR2 FYNNEI. There are 13 residues in the CDR3. CDR3: CASSEDLKTGKCF. CDR3 nucleotide sequence: TGTGCCAGCAGTGAAGACTTGAAAACAGGGAAGTGCTTC.

The rearrangement links TRBV29-1 to TRBJ2-3, with 7 bases identical to TRBD2. CDR1 is SQVTM, CDR2 ANQGSEA, per germline. This CDR3 is built from 12 residues. The V gene end was trimmed by 6 bases and the J gene end by 1 base; junction bases not matched to a gene: 1. The CDR3 nucleotides read TGCAGCGTGAGCGGGGGCACAGATACGCAGTATTTT. It codes for CSVSGGTDTQYF.

The chain combines TRBV5-4 with TRBJ2-3; 10 bases agree with TRBD1. In germline, CDR1 is SGHNT, CDR2 YYREEE (reference sequence). The CDR3 spans 15 residues. J was trimmed by 4 bases and V by 0 bases; bases with no gene match: 2. As DNA, the CDR3 is TGTGCCAGCAGCTTGGGGACAGGGGGTGCAGATACGCAGTATTTT. Protein sequence: CASSLGTGGADTQYF.

V gene TRBV10-3 combines with J gene TRBJ2-1, with D uncertain. Germline V gene lookup returns CDR1 ENHRY and CDR2 SYGVKD. V lost 4 bases, J lost 5 bases, and 12 bases lay in between. This CDR3 region has 14 residues. CDR3 DNA sequence: TGTGCCATCAGTGGTTCCGCGTGGAACAATGAGCAGTTCTTC. It specifies CAISGSAWNNEQFF.

This clonotype was picked up one time. The chain employs TRBV5-1 and TRBJ1-1; 10 bases align to TRBD1. V trimming: 7 bases; J trimming: 4 bases; junction bases outside the gene matches: 7. Germline-derived CDR1 and CDR2 are SGHRS and YFSETQ. The CDR3 is made up of 14 amino acids. This chain's CDR3 is CASARQGASTEAFF. The CDR3 nucleotides are TGCGCCAGCGCTAGACAGGGGGCGAGCACTGAAGCTTTCTTT. Combining the CDR3 with reference TRBV5-1 and TRBJ1-1 gives the whole variable domain KAGVTQTPRYLIKTRGQQVTLSCSPISGHRSVSWYQQTPGQGLQFLFEYFSETQRNKGNFPGRFSGRQFSNSRSEMNVSTLELGDSALYLCASARQGASTEAFFGQGTRLTVV.

Here the CDR3 DNA reads TGTGCCAGCAGCCAAGAAACCGGGGAGCTGTTTTTT. Its translation: CASSQETGELFF. The rearrangement joins TRBV14 to TRBJ2-2; D not certain. Germline CDR1 is SGHDN and CDR2 is FVKESK. This CDR3 is built from 12 residues. Trimming took 0 bases from V and 5 from J, leaving 1 base between them.

V is TRBV12-3 or TRBV12-4 and J is TRBJ2-5, with D perhaps TRBD1 or TRBD2 (6 bases each). With 7 bases removed from V and 5 bases from J, the gap between germline ends came to 20 bases. The CDR3 runs 15 residues. The DNA for the CDR3 is TGTGCCAGCACCCTAGATACTAGGGGGGTGGAGACCCAGTACTTC. It encodes CASTLDTRGVETQYF.

The chain joins TRBV5-1 to TRBJ2-5; TRBD1 aligns across 8 bases. Trimming at V came to 1 base and at J to 4 bases, leaving 3 bases not matched to a gene. This CDR3 is 14 amino acids long. Germline CDR1 is SGHRS and CDR2 is YFSETQ. In DNA form, the CDR3 reads TGCGCCAGCAGCTTGTCGACAGGGGTAGAGACCCAGTACTTC. Its protein product is CASSLSTGVETQYF.

The V and J genes are TRBV20-1 and TRBJ2-3, with TRBD2 identical over 11 bases. Germline CDR1 DFQATT, CDR2 SNEGSKA (reference sequence). The CDR3 has 13 residues. After removal of 6 bases from V and 6 bases from J, the junction contained 5 bases not matched to a gene. The CDR3 region has the DNA TGCAGTGCCCGACTAGCGGGATGGGATACGCAGTATTTT. Translation: CSARLAGWDTQYF.

CDR3 amino acids: CATREASGPYEQYF. The CDR3 DNA is TGTGCCACCCGTGAGGCTAGCGGGCCCTACGAGCAGTACTTC. The J gene is TRBJ2-7, the V gene TRBV6-5; 8 bases align to TRBD2. The ends lost 10 bases at V and 2 bases at J; junction bases unmatched: 10. There are 14 residues in the CDR3. Germline-derived CDR1 and CDR2 are MNHEY and SVGAGI.

This clonotype has only a few counts. V and J are TRBV27 and TRBJ2-6, with D unresolved. Germline CDR1 MNHEY, CDR2 SMNVEV (reference sequence). This CDR3 has 14 amino acids. Trimming removed 4 bases from V and 0 bases from J, with 4 bases in between. This CDR3 is CASSSSSGANVLTF. In DNA form, the CDR3 reads TGTGCCAGCAGTTCCAGCTCTGGGGCCAACGTCCTGACTTTC.

The rearrangement joins TRBV3-1 to TRBJ2-1; 13 nucleotides match TRBD2. Germline trimming cut 0 bases from V and 8 bases from J; bases unmatched to any gene: 10. Germline V gene data show CDR1 as LGHDT and CDR2 as YNNKEL (reference sequence). The CDR3 loop spans 18 amino acids. The CDR3 reads CASSQERKLAGGGDEQFF. In nucleotides, the CDR3 is TGTGCCAGCAGCCAAGAAAGGAAACTAGCGGGAGGGGGTGATGAGCAGTTCTTC.

The J gene is TRBJ2-2, the V gene TRBV6-6; the D is unclear. V was pared by 2 bases and J by 6 bases, with 4 bases between. Germline values: CDR1 MNHNY, CDR2 SVGAGI (reference sequence). The CDR3 is made up of 12 amino acids. The CDR3: CASSYTAGELFF. The CDR3 DNA reads TGTGCCAGCAGTTACACTGCCGGGGAGCTGTTTTTT.

This chain connects TRBV28 to TRBJ1-2; D not certain. CDR1 and CDR2 (germline): MDHEN, SYDVKM. The CDR3 covers 13 residues. Trimming took 7 bases from V and 5 from J, leaving 14 bases between them. CDR3 amino acids: CASTKRPDYGYTF. CDR3 bases: TGTGCCAGCACAAAACGCCCAGATTATGGCTACACCTTC.

The CDR3 sequence is CASSENSGRGETQYF. The CDR3 nucleotides read TGTGCCAGCAGTGAAAATAGCGGGAGGGGAGAGACCCAGTACTTC. This sequence joins TRBV6-1 and TRBJ2-5, with TRBD2 matching over 11 bases. V shed 2 bases, J shed 4 bases, and the junction held 3 bases outside the gene matches. Germline CDR1 reads MNHNS; CDR2 reads SASEGT. The CDR3 contains 15 residues.

This clonotype was recorded a few times. V and J are TRBV28 and TRBJ1-5; tentative D call: TRBD1 (5 bases). Trimming pared 2 bases from V and 4 bases from J, leaving 9 bases between. Germline lookup yields CDR1 MDHEN and CDR2 SYDVKM. The CDR3 loop spans 14 amino acids. The CDR3 is CASSLAGYNQPQHF. The DNA of the CDR3 is TGTGCCAGCAGTTTAGCAGGGTATAATCAGCCCCAGCATTTT.

The CDR3, as DNA: TGTGCCAGCAGCTCCCAGGGGAGGTCAGATACGCAGTATTTT. Protein product: CASSSQGRSDTQYF. V usage is TRBV7-2 and J usage is TRBJ2-3, with D possibly called TRBD1 or TRBD2 (6 bases each). Trimming stripped 4 bases from V and 4 bases from J, with 12 bases between. This CDR3 contains 14 residues. CDR1 and CDR2 (germline): SGHTA, FQGNSA. Drawing the rest from reference TRBV7-2 and TRBJ2-3, the complete variable domain is GAGVSQSPSNKVTEKGKDVELRCDPISGHTALYWYRQSLGQGLEFLIYFQGNSAPDKSGLPSDRFSAERTGGSVSTLTIQRTQQEDSAVYLCASSSQGRSDTQYFGPGTRLTVL.

The chain uses TRBV6-4 and TRBJ1-1; D not resolved. V was shortened by 2 bases and J by 1 base, with 11 bases between the two germline ends. The CDR3 extends over 15 amino acids. Germline V gene sequence: CDR1 MRHNA, CDR2 SNTAGT. CDR3 sequence: CASSDESRGNTEAFF. The CDR3 DNA reads as TGTGCCAGCAGTGACGAGTCCCGGGGGAACACTGAAGCTTTCTTT.

The chain has TRBV14 and TRBJ2-1; TRBD2 matches at 8 bases. The V gene's germline CDR1 is SGHDN and CDR2 FVKESK. The CDR3 is made up of 16 amino acids. V shed 4 bases, J shed 7 bases, and the junction held 12 bases outside the gene matches. CDR3 DNA sequence: TGTGCCAGCAGCCCTCTGGGACTAGGGGCTTGGAATGAGCAGTTCTTC. Its translation is CASSPLGLGAWNEQFF.

The chain links TRBV3-1 to TRBJ1-2; D gene ambiguous. The CDR3 extends over 15 amino acids. Germline CDR1 reads LGHDT; CDR2 reads YNNKEL (reference sequence). The germline V and J ends were trimmed by 1 base and 0 bases, with 9 bases remaining between them. Here the CDR3 reads CASSQGHLTNYGYTF. The CDR3 coding sequence is TGTGCCAGCAGCCAAGGACATCTAACTAACTATGGCTACACCTTC.

The chain recombines TRBV2 with TRBJ2-3; TRBD1 might be the D (6 bases). The germline V and J ends were trimmed by 1 base and 4 bases, with 9 bases remaining between them. The CDR3 runs to 14 residues. The germline V gene has CDR1 SNHLY and CDR2 FYNNEI. CDR3 sequence reads: CASSEDRASDTQYF. CDR3 coding DNA: TGTGCCAGCAGTGAAGACAGGGCCTCAGATACGCAGTATTTT.

CDR3 region: CASSLRTDYEQYF. The CDR3 bases are TGTGCCAGCAGCCTCAGGACGGACTACGAGCAGTACTTC. The V gene is TRBV27, the J gene TRBJ2-7; D not certain. V dropped 6 bases and J dropped 3 bases, with 12 bases sitting between them. Germline loops: CDR1 MNHEY, CDR2 SMNVEV (reference sequence). This CDR3 region has 13 residues.

The chain links TRBV7-2 to TRBJ2-7; 7 nucleotides line up with TRBD2. This CDR3 has 13 residues. V dropped 5 bases and J dropped 5; count of bases not matched to a gene: 6. Per germline, CDR1 SGHTA and CDR2 FQGNSA. CDR3 loop: CASSGRLAHEQYF. The CDR3 DNA follows: TGTGCCAGCAGCGGACGACTAGCCCACGAGCAGTACTTC.